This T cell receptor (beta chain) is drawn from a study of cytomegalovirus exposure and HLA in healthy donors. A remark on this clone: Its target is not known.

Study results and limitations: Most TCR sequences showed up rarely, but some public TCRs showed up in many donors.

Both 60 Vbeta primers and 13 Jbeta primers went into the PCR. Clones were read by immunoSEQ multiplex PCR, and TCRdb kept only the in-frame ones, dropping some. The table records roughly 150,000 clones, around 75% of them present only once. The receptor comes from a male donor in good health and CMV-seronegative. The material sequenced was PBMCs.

The CDR3 loop reads CASSSGQPVGEKLFF. For the CDR3, the DNA is TGTGCCAGCAGCTCCGGACAGCCCGTAGGTGAAAAACTGTTTTTT. The chain carries TRBV5-6 and TRBJ1-4; maybe TRBD1 (6 bases). This CDR3 contains 15 residues. From germline, CDR1 is SGHDT and CDR2 YYEEEE. V gave up 3 bases and J gave up 7 bases, with 16 bases separating them.